The table lists the clone carrying this TCR beta chain with a few counts. What it binds is not known. CDR1 is MNHNS and CDR2 is SASEGT in the germline V gene. The CDR3 has 14 amino acids. The trim removed 7 bases at V and 4 bases at J, leaving 6 bases unmatched. The data originate from a study of OX40 agonist ivuxolimab in advanced cancers. Study in general: At doses from 0.01 to 10 mg/kg, patients were given intravenous ivuxolimab every 2 weeks. The eligibility criteria allowed prior anti-PD-1, anti-PD-L1 or anti-CTLA-4 therapy, and 30% to 40% had some.

Autoimmune disease history or systemic immunosuppression was exclusionary. Measured with immunoSEQ multiplex PCR; TCRdb has only the in-frame clones, and not every one. Altogether more than 45,000 clones are present, roughly three quarters being singletons, with the ten largest covering roughly 2.7%. Study results and limitations: On average, CD8+ T cells showed a greater number of expanded clones than CD4+.

This TCR was recovered from an adult with an advanced solid tumor such as melanoma, head and neck, liver or kidney cancer. The sample consisted of CD4+ or CD8+ T cells sorted from blood, taken in a trial of the OX40 agonist ivuxolimab. The chain links TRBV6-1 to TRBJ2-1; TRBD1 agrees at 8 bases. The CDR3 DNA reads TGTGCCAGCACCGCCCAGGGGGCTTACAATGAGCAGTTCTTC. This sequence encodes CASTAQGAYNEQFF.